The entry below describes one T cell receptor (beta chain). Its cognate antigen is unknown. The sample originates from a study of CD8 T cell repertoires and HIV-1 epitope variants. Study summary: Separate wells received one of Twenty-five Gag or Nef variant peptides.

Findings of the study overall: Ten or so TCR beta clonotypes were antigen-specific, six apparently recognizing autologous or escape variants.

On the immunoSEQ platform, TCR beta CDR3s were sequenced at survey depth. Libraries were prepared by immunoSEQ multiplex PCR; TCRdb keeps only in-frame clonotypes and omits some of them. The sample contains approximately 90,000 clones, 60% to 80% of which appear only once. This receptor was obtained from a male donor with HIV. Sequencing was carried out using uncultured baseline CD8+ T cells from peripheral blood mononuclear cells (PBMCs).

The CDR3 protein is CATQSGAHNEQYF. The CDR3 nucleotides are TGTGCCACTCAGTCGGGGGCGCATAACGAGCAGTACTTC. The chain combines TRBV5-6 with TRBJ2-7; D could derive from TRBD1 or TRBD2 (6 bases each). Germline V gene sequence: CDR1 SGHDT, CDR2 YYEEEE. V was shortened by 9 bases and J by 5 bases, with 18 bases between the two germline ends. The CDR3 extends over 13 amino acids.